These 18 T cell receptor beta chains originate from one sample sequenced in a study of blood T cell repertoires in COVID-19. TCRdb's copy holds only in-frame clones and misses some; the assay was immunoSEQ multiplex PCR. The sample has a few hundred thousand clones; less than 85% are singletons. Sequencing was performed on peripheral blood. All receptors derive from a young woman with acute or convalescent COVID-19.

This clone was recorded a few times. V usage is TRBV4-2 and J usage is TRBJ2-2; 10 nucleotides align to TRBD1. The CDR3 has 18 amino acids. The germline V gene has CDR1 LGHNA and CDR2 YNFKEQ. With 3 bases clipped from V and 4 bases from J, the junction kept 11 bases outside the gene matches. CDR3 amino acids: CASSHPPTGGASTGELFF. CDR3 nucleotide sequence: TGTGCCAGCAGCCATCCCCCGACAGGGGGCGCCAGCACCGGGGAGCTGTTTTTT.

The chain is built from TRBV2 and TRBJ2-1; no firm D call. Trimming left V 4 bases short and J 8 bases short, with 12 bases between. Germline V lookup: CDR1 SNHLY, CDR2 FYNNEI. CDR3 length: 13 amino acids. For the CDR3, the DNA is TGTGCCAGCAGTGGAGAGGTGGTGCATGAGCAGTTCTTC. Protein: CASSGEVVHEQFF.

The CDR3 is CASSTGTHLPRNEQFF. CDR3 sequence (DNA): TGCGCCAGCAGCACTGGGACTCACCTGCCCCGAAATGAGCAGTTCTTC. The V call is TRBV5-1, the J call TRBJ2-1; a weak D match, TRBD2 (6 bases). Germline V lookup: CDR1 SGHRS, CDR2 YFSETQ. V was cut by 4 bases and J by 7 bases, with 21 bases left in between. The CDR3 contains 16 residues.

The V and J genes are TRBV6-5 and TRBJ2-7; D not resolved. This CDR3 region has 13 residues. Trimming removed 6 bases at V and 2 bases at J, with 11 bases between. Germline CDR1 is MNHEY and CDR2 is SVGAGI. This CDR3 is CASRGLDTYEQYF. The CDR3 region has the DNA TGTGCCAGCAGGGGCCTGGATACCTACGAGCAGTACTTC.

V usage is TRBV7-2 and J usage is TRBJ2-3, with 7 bases identical to TRBD1. The CDR3 spans 12 residues. CDR1 and CDR2 (germline): SGHTA, FQGNSA. V trimming: 5 bases; J trimming: 10 bases; junction bases outside the gene matches: 6. The CDR3 sequence is CASSPRQGAQYF. CDR3 DNA: TGTGCCAGCAGCCCCAGACAGGGAGCGCAGTATTTT.

The chain carries TRBV4-1 and TRBJ1-3; no definite D call. The CDR3 is made up of 15 amino acids. V gave up 3 bases and J gave up 2 bases, with 11 bases separating them. The germline gives CDR1 MGHRA, CDR2 YSYEKL. In nucleotides, the CDR3 is TGCGCCAGCAGCCAGGGCGCGGGTGCTGGAAACACCATATATTTT. The encoded protein is CASSQGAGAGNTIYF.

The chain recombines TRBV7-9 with TRBJ1-5; D uncertain. Germline CDR1 SEHNR, CDR2 FQNEAQ (reference sequence). Trimming removed 1 base at V and 3 bases at J, with 4 bases between. The CDR3 is made up of 13 amino acids. CDR3 nucleotide sequence: TGTGCCAGCAGCTTAGGACTCAATCAGCCCCAGCATTTT. Translated, it gives CASSLGLNQPQHF.

This clone was counted only a few times. The chain recombines TRBV6-5 with TRBJ1-2; 9 nucleotides agree with TRBD1. Germline values: CDR1 MNHEY, CDR2 SVGAGI. The CDR3 has 15 residues. The V and J ends lost 6 bases and 4 bases, in that order; junction bases with no gene match: 9. CDR3 sequence: CASRNRDRDTYGYTF. In nucleotides, the CDR3 is TGTGCCAGCAGGAACCGGGACAGGGACACCTATGGCTACACCTTC.

This chain connects TRBV10-1 to TRBJ1-1; perhaps TRBD1 as D (6 bases). The CDR3 sequence is 12 residues long. Trimming shortened V by 5 bases and J by 6 bases, and 10 bases separated the two germline ends. Germline V gene lookup returns CDR1 WNHNN and CDR2 SYGVQD (reference sequence). CDR3 protein: CASSQGRAEAFF. DNA of the CDR3: TGCGCCAGCAGTCAGGGGAGGGCTGAAGCTTTCTTT.

V gene TRBV18 combines with J gene TRBJ2-1; TRBD1 is a possible D gene (6 bases). There are 15 residues in the CDR3. The germline gives CDR1 KGHSH, CDR2 LQKENI. V shed 1 base and J shed 1 base, with 8 bases lying between them. The CDR3 DNA reads as TGTGCCAGCTCACCACTTCAGGGGTCCTACAATGAGCAGTTCTTC. This translates into CASSPLQGSYNEQFF.

The genes are TRBV7-9 and TRBJ2-7; 11 bases are a match to TRBD2. J gave up 4 bases and V 5 bases, and 10 bases lay outside the gene matches. This CDR3 is 16 amino acids long. Germline V gives CDR1 SEHNR, CDR2 FQNEAQ (reference sequence). As DNA, the CDR3 is TGTGCCAGCAGCCCCCCTCTAGTAGCGGGAGGGTACGAGCAGTACTTC. Amino acid sequence: CASSPPLVAGGYEQYF.

This sequence joins TRBV5-1 and TRBJ1-1, with 8 bases that match TRBD1. Germline CDR1 SGHRS, CDR2 YFSETQ. J gave up 5 bases and V 6 bases, and 12 bases lay outside the gene matches. The CDR3 runs 15 residues. The CDR3 sequence: CASTITTGARTEAFF. In DNA, the CDR3 is TGCGCCAGCACGATAACGACAGGGGCGAGGACTGAAGCTTTCTTT.

The chain uses TRBV25-1 and TRBJ1-5; TRBD1 matches 7 bases. V trimming: 4 bases; J trimming: 2 bases; junction bases outside the gene matches: 5. The germline V gene has CDR1 MGHDK and CDR2 SYGVNS. CDR3 length: 15 residues. The CDR3 loop is CASSVGGAGNQPQHF. The CDR3 nucleotides read TGTGCCAGCAGTGTAGGGGGCGCGGGCAATCAGCCCCAGCATTTT.

The chain uses TRBV3-1 (or the pseudogene TRBV3-2) and TRBJ1-6; the D is unclear. This CDR3 spans 14 amino acids. Trimming shortened V by 2 bases and J by 12 bases, and 14 bases separated the two germline ends. CDR1 and CDR2 (germline): LGHDT, YNNKEL (reference sequence). CDR3 protein: CASSQSTHGVPLHF. DNA for the CDR3: TGTGCCAGCAGCCAATCAACTCACGGGGTACCCCTCCACTTT.

This clone was counted a single time. The gene calls are TRBV12-5 and TRBJ2-1, with D possibly matching TRBD1 (5 bases). The germline CDR1 and CDR2 sequences are LGHNT and FRNRAP. This CDR3 is 15 amino acids long. V dropped 2 bases and J dropped 10 bases, with 18 bases sitting between them. CDR3 protein: CASGLPEKGLDEQFF. The CDR3 DNA is TGTGCTAGTGGTTTGCCCGAGAAGGGGCTGGACGAGCAGTTCTTC.

The chain carries TRBV5-1 and TRBJ2-1, with D perhaps TRBD1 (5 bases). V lost 4 bases and J 4 bases, leaving 12 bases between the germline ends. The CDR3 length is 14 residues. CDR1 is SGHRS, CDR2 YFSETQ, per germline. DNA for the CDR3: TGCGCCAGCAGCCTTTCCAGGGATTACAATGAGCAGTTCTTC. Its translation is CASSLSRDYNEQFF.

This sequence joins TRBV10-2 and TRBJ1-4, with D unclear. The ends were cut back, 6 bases at V and 2 bases at J, with 13 bases in the middle. Germline V CDR1 and CDR2: WSHSY, SAAADI. The CDR3 is 15 residues long. This chain's CDR3 is CASRADMFTNEKLFF. The CDR3 DNA reads as TGCGCCAGCAGGGCAGACATGTTCACTAATGAAAAACTGTTTTTT.

This clone is a singleton in its sample. The rearrangement joins TRBV7-2 to TRBJ2-5; 7 nucleotides agree with TRBD1. Per germline, CDR1 SGHTA and CDR2 FQGNSA. With V trimmed by 5 bases and J by 4 bases, 10 bases remained unmatched. The CDR3 runs 15 residues. The CDR3 DNA reads as TGTGCCAGCAGCCCATATACAGGGGACGGAGAGACCCAGTACTTC. This encodes CASSPYTGDGETQYF.